The clone carrying this T cell receptor (beta chain) was observed at least ten times. Its specificity is not known. The data stem from a study of CD8+CD57+ T cells in acquired aplastic anemia. The use of genomic DNA as template underpinned the TCR beta VDJ and CDR3 profiling. One entry per CDR3 protein results from TCRdb running MiXCR on the reads. Counted here are about 470,000 distinct CDR3 sequences, over 25% occurring once; the ten biggest clones make up under 0.95%. Sequencing was done on patients that had shown CD8+CD57+ cell expansion by flow cytometry. Patients, without exception, had severe acquired aplastic anemia. Findings and caveats of the study: Levels of CD8+ Simpson's diversity were not significantly distinct in patients versus controls. Patients and controls shared under 35 CD8+ CDR3 sequences, which appeared highly expressed in patients and within their immunodominant clones.

This TCR derives from a human donor with aplastic anemia. The sequenced material came from sorted CD4+, CD8+, or CD8+CD57+ T cells (not recorded which) from PBMCs.

The CDR3 sequence is CASSQGPLHFNYGYTF. Here the CDR3 DNA reads TGTGCCAGCAGCCAAGGACCGCTGCACTTTAACTATGGCTACACCTTC. The chain recombines TRBV14 with TRBJ1-2; the D is unclear. V was trimmed by 1 base and J by 1 base, leaving 13 bases between them. The CDR3 is made up of 16 amino acids. Germline CDR1 SGHDN, CDR2 FVKESK.